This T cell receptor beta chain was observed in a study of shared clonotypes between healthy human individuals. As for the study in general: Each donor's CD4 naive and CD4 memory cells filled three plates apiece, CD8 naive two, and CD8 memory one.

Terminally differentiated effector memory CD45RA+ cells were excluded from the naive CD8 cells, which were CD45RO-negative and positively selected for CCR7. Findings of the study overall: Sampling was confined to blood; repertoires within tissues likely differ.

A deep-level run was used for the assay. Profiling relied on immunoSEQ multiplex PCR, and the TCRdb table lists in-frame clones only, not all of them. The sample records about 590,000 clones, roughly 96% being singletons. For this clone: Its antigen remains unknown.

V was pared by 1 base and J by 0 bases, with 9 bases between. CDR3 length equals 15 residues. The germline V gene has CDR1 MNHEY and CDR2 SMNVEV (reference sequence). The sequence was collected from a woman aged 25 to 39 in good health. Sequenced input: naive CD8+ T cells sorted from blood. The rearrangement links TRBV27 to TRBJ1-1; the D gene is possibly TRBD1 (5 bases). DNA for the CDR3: TGTGCCAGCAGTTTATTAGGGGAGCTGAACACTGAAGCTTTCTTT. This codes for CASSLLGELNTEAFF.